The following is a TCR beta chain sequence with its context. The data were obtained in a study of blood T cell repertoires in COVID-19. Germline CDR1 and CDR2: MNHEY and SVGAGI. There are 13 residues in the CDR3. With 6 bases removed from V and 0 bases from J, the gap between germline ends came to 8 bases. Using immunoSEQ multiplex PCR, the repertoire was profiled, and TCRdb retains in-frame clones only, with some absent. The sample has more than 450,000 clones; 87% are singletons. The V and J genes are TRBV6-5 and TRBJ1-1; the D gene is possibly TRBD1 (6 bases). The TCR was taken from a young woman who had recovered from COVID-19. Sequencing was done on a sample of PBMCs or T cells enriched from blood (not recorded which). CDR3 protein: CASRQGMNTEAFF. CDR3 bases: TGTGCCAGCAGACAGGGCATGAACACTGAAGCTTTCTTT.